This T cell receptor beta chain comes out of a study of shared clonotypes between healthy human individuals. This table comes from immunoSEQ multiplex PCR, and its TCRdb copy is limited to in-frame clones, with some not included. The repertoire holds about 2.2 million clones, with around 95% as singletons. The naive CD8 population came from CD45RO-negative cells selected for CCR7, without terminally differentiated effector memory CD45RA+ cells. Germline CDR1 and CDR2: SNHLY and FYNNEI. This CDR3 spans 15 amino acids. V was shortened by 1 base and J by 4 bases, with 11 bases between the two germline ends.

The chain couples TRBV2 to TRBJ1-5; D is uncertain. Material for sequencing was naive CD8+ T cells from PBMCs. The receptor was isolated from a man aged 18 to 30 in good health. Some clones in this sample may be carry-over from other donors' samples. This CDR3 is CASSEEEGSNQPQHF. The DNA of the CDR3 is TGTGCCAGCAGTGAAGAGGAGGGCAGTAATCAGCCCCAGCATTTT.